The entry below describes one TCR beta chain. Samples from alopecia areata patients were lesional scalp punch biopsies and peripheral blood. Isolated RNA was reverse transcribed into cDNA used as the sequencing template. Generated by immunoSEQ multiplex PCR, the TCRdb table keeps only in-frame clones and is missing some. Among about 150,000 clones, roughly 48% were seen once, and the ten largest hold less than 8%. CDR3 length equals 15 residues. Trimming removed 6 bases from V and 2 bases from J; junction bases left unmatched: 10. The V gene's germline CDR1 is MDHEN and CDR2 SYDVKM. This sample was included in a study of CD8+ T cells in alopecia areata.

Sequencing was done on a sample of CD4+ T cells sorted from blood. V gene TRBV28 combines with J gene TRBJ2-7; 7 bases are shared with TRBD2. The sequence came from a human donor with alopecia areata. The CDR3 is CASRPLGTIPYEQYF. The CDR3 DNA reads TGTGCCAGCAGGCCTCTCGGGACTATTCCCTACGAGCAGTACTTC.